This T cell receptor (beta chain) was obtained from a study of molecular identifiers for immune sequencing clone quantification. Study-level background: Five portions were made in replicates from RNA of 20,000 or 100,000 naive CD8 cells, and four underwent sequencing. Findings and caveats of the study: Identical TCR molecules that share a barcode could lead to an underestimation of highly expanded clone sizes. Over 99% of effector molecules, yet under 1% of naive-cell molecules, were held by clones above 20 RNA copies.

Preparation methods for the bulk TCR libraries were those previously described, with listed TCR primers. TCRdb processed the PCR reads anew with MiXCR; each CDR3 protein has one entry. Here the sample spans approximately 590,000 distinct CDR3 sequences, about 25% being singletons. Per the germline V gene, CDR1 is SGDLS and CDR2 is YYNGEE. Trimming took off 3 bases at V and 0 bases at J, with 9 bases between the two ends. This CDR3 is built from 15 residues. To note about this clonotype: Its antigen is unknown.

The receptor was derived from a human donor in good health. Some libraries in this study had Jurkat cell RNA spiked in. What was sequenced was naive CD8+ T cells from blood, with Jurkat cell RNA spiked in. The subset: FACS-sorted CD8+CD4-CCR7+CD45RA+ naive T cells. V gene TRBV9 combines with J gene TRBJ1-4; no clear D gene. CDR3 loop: CASSAPEATNEKLFF. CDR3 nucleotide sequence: TGTGCCAGCAGCGCTCCAGAAGCAACTAATGAAAAACTGTTTTTT. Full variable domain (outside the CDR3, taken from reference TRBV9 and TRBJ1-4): DSGVTQTPKHLITATGQRVTLRCSPRSGDLSVYWYQQSLDQGLQFLIQYYNGEERAKGNILERFSAQQFPDLHSELNLSSLELGDSALYFCASSAPEATNEKLFFGSGTQLSVL.